Listed below are T cell receptor beta chains from one sample, sequenced in a study of immune evolution from preneoplasia to lung adenocarcinoma. TCRdb's table, derived via immunoSEQ multiplex PCR, lists solely in-frame clones and lacks some. Seen here are about 2,600 clones, 75% to 85% observed once, and the top ten hold 8% to 10%. The sample taken for sequencing was FFPE normal lung tissue adjacent to the tumor. The receptors here all came from a person between 50 and 60 years old with lung adenocarcinoma. Both conserved end residues are part of each CDR3.

v_call cdr3_aa
TRBV7-2 CASSRRTGNTEAFF
TRBV28 CASSHQGVQTEAFF
TRBV7-6 CASSQRASGGIGNRGNEQFF
TRBV19 CASSITGRGDEQFF
TRBV5-1 CASSLVGRGDHQPQHF
TRBV18 CASSPSILQEPFYEQYF
TRBV28 CASRIGEGDTQYF
TRBV28 CASMDNNYGYTF
TRBV19 CASSMIAGPYNEQFF
TRBV6-6 CASSYGTGIRATDAFF
TRBV7-3 CASSLTGSSGRVADTQYF
TRBV30 CAWDNPGLNPEAFF
TRBV10-2 CASIRGPSTDTQYF